Below, one T cell receptor (beta chain) is given with its context. The antigen remains undetermined. Time point of the sample: week 11, during vaccination. One vaccine dose held 300 ug of mutant IDH1 20-mer peptide and came with topical imiquimod. Trimming shortened V by 6 bases and J by 0 bases, and 14 bases separated the two germline ends. The CDR3 loop spans 16 amino acids. The germline V gene has CDR1 LNHNV and CDR2 YYDKDF (reference sequence). This sample was taken from a study of a mutant IDH1 vaccine in newly diagnosed glioma. Study as a whole: Eight vaccinations reached patients in weeks 1, 3, 5, 7, 11, 15, 19 and 23. Onset of vaccination occurred 4-6 weeks following radiotherapy alone, or with temozolomide cycles.

The protocol was immunoSEQ multiplex PCR, while the TCRdb copy is restricted to in-frame clones and leaves out a portion. The sample holds about 110,000 clones; about nine tenths are singletons and the top ten take more than 0.55%. The TCR sequence derives from a woman aged 45-59 years with glioma. This sequence joins TRBV15 and TRBJ1-4; a possible D gene is TRBD1 (6 bases). The starting material was PBMCs, obtained from a glioma patient whose treatment included an IDH1 peptide vaccine. The CDR3 loop reads CATRGGRKTTNEKLFF. CDR3 DNA: TGTGCCACCAGAGGGGGGCGGAAAACAACTAATGAAAAACTGTTTTTT.